This TCR beta chain was obtained from a study of OX40 agonist ivuxolimab in advanced cancers. In germline, CDR1 is MDHEN, CDR2 SYDVKM. This CDR3 has 14 amino acids. V lost 3 bases and J lost 3; bases outside the gene matches: 3. The data were produced by immunoSEQ multiplex PCR, yet TCRdb's version contains in-frame clones alone and is incomplete. The sample consists of under 100,000 clones, less than 85% of them appearing once. The sample in question was CD4+ or CD8+ T cells sorted from blood, obtained in a trial of the OX40 agonist ivuxolimab. This TCR derives from an adult with an advanced solid tumor such as melanoma, head and neck, liver or kidney cancer. This chain links TRBV28 with TRBJ2-5; the match to TRBD2 covers 8 bases. This chain's CDR3 is CASSFPGGEETQYF. The DNA of the CDR3 is TGTGCCAGCAGTTTTCCCGGGGGGGAAGAGACCCAGTACTTC. The whole variable domain, remainder taken from reference TRBV28 and TRBJ2-5, is DVKVTQSSRYLVKRTGEKVFLECVQDMDHENMFWYRQDPGLGLRLIYFSYDVKMKEKGDIPEGYSVSREKKERFSLILESASTNQTSMYLCASSFPGGEETQYFGPGTRLLVL.